The entry that follows covers one TCR beta chain sequence. TCRdb analysed the 5' RACE reads with MiXCR anew, one entry per CDR3 protein. Counted here are approximately 480,000 distinct CDR3 sequences, approximately 18% occurring once; the ten biggest clones make up 9% to 15%. The data stem from a study of T-cell memory formation after mild COVID-19. Turning to the study itself: Each donor largely had its own TCR clusters.

V was clipped by 4 bases and J by 0 bases, with 7 bases between them. The CDR3 has 14 residues. The TCR comes from an adult woman who had mild COVID-19 (a few samples of this study predate the infection). Cell type and time point are not known. The source material was PBMCs or a T cell subset sorted from them (not recorded which). The chain uses TRBV12-3 or TRBV12-4 and TRBJ1-3; D is perhaps TRBD1 (5 bases). The CDR3 DNA sequence: TGTGCCAGCAGTTCGGGGCTCTCTGGAAACACCATATATTTT. Amino acids: CASSSGLSGNTIYF.